This T cell receptor (beta chain) appears in the sequencing data of a study of low-dose radiotherapy and immunotherapy resistance in tumors. This clonotype has only a few counts. TRAV- and TRBV-specific primers primed first-strand cDNA, covering alpha and beta chains. Amplification, which lasted 20 to 25 PCR cycles, used a constant-region primer and V-primer adapter to amplify TCRs. MiXCR, applied by TCRdb to the reads, yields one record per CDR3 protein. Of roughly 40,000 distinct CDR3 sequences listed, less than 30% are singletons. The time point: after trial treatment. The treatment here: LDRT plus nivolumab, ipilimumab, low-dose cyclophosphamide and aspirin (RACIN trial). Enrollment required an advanced solid tumor negative for tumor-infiltrating lymphocytes. This CDR3 comprises 18 residues. V gave up 4 bases and J gave up 0 bases; unmatched junction bases: 9. CDR1 is ENHRY, CDR2 SYGVKD, per germline.

The receptor was derived from a male donor with prostate cancer. The genes are TRBV10-3 and TRBJ1-5; 10 nucleotides match TRBD1. Here the sequenced sample was PBMCs, taken after low-dose radiotherapy plus immunotherapy. Here the CDR3 DNA reads TGTGCCATCAGTGCTACGGGACAGGGGAAGGATAGCAATCAGCCCCAGCATTTT. Translated, it gives CAISATGQGKDSNQPQHF.